The sequence of this T cell receptor beta chain was determined in a study of T cell clusters in autoimmune cytopenias. One tube held mixed TRB-A and TRB-B primer pools for touch-down PCR. Reanalyzing the multiplex PCR reads, TCRdb keeps one entry per CDR3 protein, without DNA. In all, the sample yields over 5,000 distinct CDR3 sequences. The CDR3 extends over 14 amino acids. From germline, CDR1 is SGHDT and CDR2 YYEEEE. Approximately 40,000 genome equivalents of blood DNA were amplified for TRB. This clonotype is deemed medium-sized by its frequency. The rearrangement joins TRBV5-6 to TRBJ1-6; TCRdb reports TRBD1, a call that lacks DNA to check it against. The TCR comes from a human donor with an autoimmune cytopenia or autoimmune hepatitis (not recorded which). The source material was peripheral blood. The CDR3 region is CASSLAGDERSLHF.